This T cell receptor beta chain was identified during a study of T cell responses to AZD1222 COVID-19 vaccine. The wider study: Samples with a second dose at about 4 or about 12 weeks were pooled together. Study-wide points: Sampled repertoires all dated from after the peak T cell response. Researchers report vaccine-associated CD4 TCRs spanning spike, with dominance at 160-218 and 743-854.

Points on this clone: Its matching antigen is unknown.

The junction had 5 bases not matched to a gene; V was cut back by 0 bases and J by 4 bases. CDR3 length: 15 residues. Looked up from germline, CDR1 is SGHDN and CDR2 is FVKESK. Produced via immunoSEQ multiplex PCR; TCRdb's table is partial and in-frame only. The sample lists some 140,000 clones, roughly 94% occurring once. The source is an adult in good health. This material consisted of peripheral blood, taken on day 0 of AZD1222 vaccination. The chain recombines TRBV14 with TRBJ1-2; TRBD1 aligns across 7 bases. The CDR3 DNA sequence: TGTGCCAGCAGCCAAGATAGAGGGACAGTCTATGGCTACACCTTC. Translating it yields CASSQDRGTVYGYTF.